This TCR beta chain was identified in a study of blood T cell repertoires in COVID-19. Overall study: Whether acute or convalescent, the COVID-19 samples came from the United States, Italy and Spain.

The CDR3 is 15 residues long. V shed 4 bases, J shed 5 bases, and the junction held 9 bases outside the gene matches. CDR1 SGHRS and CDR2 YFSETQ come from the germline V gene. Per the study methods: Estimation of nucleated cell counts was performed using reference gene primer amplification. Repertoires were generated with immunoSEQ multiplex PCR, while TCRdb's copy carries only in-frame clones and drops some. V and J calls and clone size are given by that table; D and trimming were obtained from the DNA. The sample has roughly 190,000 clones, approximately 73% seen once. Participant ages covered about 18 to 95 years across 20 to 25 US areas. Participants were placed into cohorts based on the clinical history they reported.

The V and J genes are TRBV5-1 and TRBJ1-2, with 9 bases aligning to TRBD1. Source material: PBMCs or T cells enriched from blood (not recorded which). This receptor was obtained from a woman between 50 and 59 years old with acute COVID-19. The chain's CDR3 is CASSTQQGASYGYTF. The DNA for the CDR3 is TGCGCCAGCAGCACGCAACAGGGGGCCTCTTATGGCTACACCTTC.